This T cell receptor (beta chain) was observed in a study of blood T cell repertoires in COVID-19. In the study overall: Samples representing acute and convalescent COVID-19 were sourced from the United States, Italy and Spain. From T cells, B-cell-depleted T cells, or PBMCs came the material, which was cDNA or gDNA.

The repertoire was sequenced with immunoSEQ multiplex PCR; TCRdb's copy has only in-frame clones and lacks some. The sample holds under 150,000 clones, roughly 81% seen once. The sequence was obtained from a human donor in a cohort sampled during active COVID-19. Specimen: peripheral blood.

DNA for the CDR3: TGTGCCACCAGCAGAAAGACAGGGGGCGAAACCCACGAGCAGTACTTC. Translation: CATSRKTGGETHEQYF. This chain links TRBV15 with TRBJ2-7, with TRBD1 matching over 10 bases. Germline CDR1 is LNHNV and CDR2 is YYDKDF (reference sequence). V shed 2 bases and J 5 bases; nucleotides not matched to a gene: 9. This CDR3 spans 16 amino acids.